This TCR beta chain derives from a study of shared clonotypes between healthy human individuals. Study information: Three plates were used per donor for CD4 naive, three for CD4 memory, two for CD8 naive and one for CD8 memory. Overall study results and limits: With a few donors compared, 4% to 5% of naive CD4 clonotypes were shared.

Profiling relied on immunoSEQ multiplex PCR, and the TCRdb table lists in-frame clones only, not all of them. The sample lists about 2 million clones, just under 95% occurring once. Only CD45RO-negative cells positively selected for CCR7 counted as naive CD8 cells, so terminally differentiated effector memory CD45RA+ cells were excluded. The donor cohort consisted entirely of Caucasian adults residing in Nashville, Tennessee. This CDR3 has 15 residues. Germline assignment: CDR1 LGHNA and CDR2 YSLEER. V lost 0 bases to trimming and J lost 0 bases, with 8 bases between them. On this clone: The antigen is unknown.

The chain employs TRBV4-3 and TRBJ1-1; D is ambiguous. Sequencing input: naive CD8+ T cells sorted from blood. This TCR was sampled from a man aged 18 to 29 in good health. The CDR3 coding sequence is TGCGCCAGCAGCCAAGACTACCGAATGAACACTGAAGCTTTCTTT. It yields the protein CASSQDYRMNTEAFF.